This T cell receptor beta chain was recorded in a study of blood T cell repertoires in COVID-19. At the level of the study: Samples representing acute and convalescent COVID-19 were sourced from the United States, Italy and Spain. Sample material is recorded as cDNA or gDNA derived from T cells, B-cell-depleted T cells, or PBMCs.

Per the original methods: Researchers report that nucleated cell counts were estimated from reference gene primer amplification. Sequencing was performed with immunoSEQ multiplex PCR; in TCRdb, only in-frame clones are kept and a portion is missing. The DNA gave D and trimming, while V, J and clone size come from that table. This table holds 350,000 to 450,000 clones, around 87% found once. This clone was detected once. The CDR3 covers 14 residues. From germline, CDR1 is MNHNY and CDR2 SVGAGI (reference sequence). V lost 0 bases to trimming and J lost 8 bases, with 13 bases between them. Sequencing was performed on peripheral blood. The chain uses TRBV6-6 and TRBJ1-2; the D gene is possibly TRBD1 (6 bases). The sequence came from a human donor in a cohort sampled during active COVID-19. CDR3 nucleotides: TGTGCCAGCAGTTACTCGTTGACAGGAGGAGGCTACACCTTC. Translated, it gives CASSYSLTGGGYTF.